The 27 T cell receptor beta chains below come from one sample, sequenced in a study of blood T cell repertoires in COVID-19. The data were produced by immunoSEQ multiplex PCR, yet TCRdb's version contains in-frame clones alone and is incomplete. The sample carries fewer than 300,000 clones, 91% recorded once. The material sequenced was peripheral blood. The receptors come from a woman aged 25 to 39 with COVID-19, enrolled during active disease.

Concerning this clone: The sample has other DNA sequences that encode this CDR3 too. The gene calls are TRBV2 and TRBJ1-5; 7 bases are shared with TRBD1. Germline V CDR1 and CDR2: SNHLY, FYNNEI. V gave up 4 bases and J gave up 2 bases; unmatched junction bases: 2. This CDR3 spans 14 amino acids. CDR3 in DNA: TGTGCCAGCAGTGGAACAGGGGGCAATCAGCCCCAGCATTTT. Translated: CASSGTGGNQPQHF.

The chain recombines TRBV11-2 with TRBJ2-5; TRBD2 might be the D (6 bases). With 4 bases removed from V and 7 bases from J, the gap between germline ends came to 22 bases. CDR1 SGHAT and CDR2 FQNNGV come from the germline V gene. There are 16 residues in the CDR3. CDR3 sequence: CASSYEDEEGRGTQYF. DNA for the CDR3: TGTGCCAGCAGCTATGAAGACGAGGAGGGACGGGGGACCCAGTACTTC.

J is TRBJ2-1 and V is TRBV11-2, with no clear D. The germline CDR1 and CDR2 sequences are SGHAT and FQNNGV. The germline V and J ends were trimmed by 1 base and 6 bases, with 10 bases remaining between them. The CDR3 extends over 14 amino acids. CDR3 in DNA: TGTGCCAGCAGCTTAGTTTTAGGCGGCAATGAGCAGTTCTTC. This encodes CASSLVLGGNEQFF.

This chain connects TRBV7-8 to TRBJ1-1; D is possibly TRBD1 (6 bases). The length of the CDR3 is 13 residues. V lost 3 bases to trimming and J lost 7 bases, with 12 bases between them. Germline lookup yields CDR1 SGHVS and CDR2 FQNEAQ. This CDR3 reads CASSFDRQDEAFF. CDR3 nucleotide sequence: TGTGCCAGCAGCTTCGACAGACAGGATGAAGCTTTCTTT.

The gene calls are TRBV5-6 and TRBJ2-5; 8 nucleotides align to TRBD1. The J segment lost 3 bases and the V segment lost 2 bases, leaving 9 bases of the junction unmatched. Looked up from germline, CDR1 is SGHDT and CDR2 is YYEEEE. The length of the CDR3 is 16 residues. The CDR3 loop reads CASSLGGQGQEETQYF. The DNA for the CDR3 is TGTGCCAGCAGCTTAGGCGGACAGGGCCAAGAAGAGACCCAGTACTTC.

The chain is built from TRBV6-1 and TRBJ1-2; D gene ambiguous. Germline CDR1 and CDR2: MNHNS and SASEGT. V gave up 2 bases and J gave up 8 bases, with 9 bases separating them. The CDR3 is 12 residues long. DNA of the CDR3: TGTGCCAGCAGTGAAACACAGTGGGGCTACACCTTC. This gives the protein CASSETQWGYTF.

The chain has TRBV29-1 and TRBJ2-7; D unclear. Deletions cut 7 bases from V and 1 base from J, with 14 bases between. Germline values: CDR1 SQVTM, CDR2 ANQGSEA. CDR3 length: 13 residues. The CDR3 spells CSATTYRSYEQYF. CDR3 nucleotide sequence: TGCAGCGCCACGACATACAGATCCTACGAGCAGTACTTC.

The chain is built from TRBV14 and TRBJ2-7, with 7 bases identical to TRBD2. Trimming took 1 base from V and 3 from J; bases not matched to a gene: 3. The CDR3 has 14 amino acids. Germline CDR1 and CDR2: SGHDN and FVKESK. The chain's CDR3 is CASSQAGLIYEQYF. CDR3 in DNA: TGTGCCAGCAGCCAAGCGGGACTAATCTACGAGCAGTACTTC.

The V gene is TRBV6-5, the J gene TRBJ2-2, with no clear D. CDR3 length equals 13 residues. Per the germline V gene, CDR1 is MNHEY and CDR2 is SVGAGI. V lost 2 bases, J lost 3 bases, and 4 bases lay in between. CDR3 bases: TGTGCCAGCAGTTACGGAGACACCGGGGAGCTGTTTTTT. It specifies CASSYGDTGELFF.

The V gene is TRBV11-2, the J gene TRBJ1-2; weak D call: TRBD1 (6 bases). Germline V gene sequence: CDR1 SGHAT, CDR2 FQNNGV. The V gene lost 1 base and the J gene lost 8 bases, with 14 bases spanning the gap. This CDR3 comprises 14 residues. DNA of the CDR3: TGTGCCAGCAGCTTAGCAGGGGCTTTAGGCGGCTACACCTTC. The encoded protein is CASSLAGALGGYTF.

Only one count was recorded for this clone. This chain joins TRBV24-1 and TRBJ2-7; D uncertain. V dropped 4 bases and J dropped 1 base, with 7 bases sitting between them. The CDR3 covers 13 residues. CDR1 KGHDR and CDR2 SFDVKD come from the germline V gene. CDR3 loop: CATSDAYSYEQYF. The CDR3 bases are TGTGCCACCAGTGACGCCTATTCCTACGAGCAGTACTTC.

This chain links TRBV28 with TRBJ2-1; the match to TRBD2 covers 8 bases. The germline CDR1 and CDR2 sequences are MDHEN and SYDVKM. The ends lost 5 bases at V and 3 bases at J; junction bases unmatched: 3. The CDR3 is 14 residues long. The CDR3 sequence is CASSRLAGYNEQFF. The CDR3 DNA sequence: TGTGCCAGCAGTCGGCTAGCGGGCTACAATGAGCAGTTCTTC.

This chain links TRBV4-1 with TRBJ2-1; 10 bases line up with TRBD2. Germline V gene lookup returns CDR1 MGHRA and CDR2 YSYEKL. CDR3 length: 17 amino acids. J lost 8 bases, V lost 0 bases, and 10 bases had no gene match. CDR3 in amino acids: CASSQDSSLAGKDEQFF. DNA for the CDR3: TGCGCCAGCAGCCAAGATTCTTCACTAGCGGGAAAAGATGAGCAGTTCTTC.

This chain connects TRBV6-5 to TRBJ1-4; TRBD1 is a possible D gene (6 bases). Trimming cost V 0 bases and J 0 bases, with 8 bases left between them. The CDR3 length is 16 residues. Germline lookup yields CDR1 MNHEY and CDR2 SVGAGI. As DNA, the CDR3 is TGTGCCAGCAGTTACTCGGCAGGGGCAACTAATGAAAAACTGTTTTTT. This encodes CASSYSAGATNEKLFF.

V usage is TRBV7-6 and J usage is TRBJ1-1, with 9 bases identical to TRBD1. The CDR3 spans 15 residues. Germline assignment: CDR1 SGHVS and CDR2 FNYEAQ. V dropped 3 bases and J dropped 3; count of bases not matched to a gene: 5. The CDR3 loop is CASSLGTGRDTEAFF. CDR3 nucleotides: TGTGCCAGCAGCTTGGGGACAGGGAGAGACACTGAAGCTTTCTTT. The full variable domain, with the rest looked up from reference TRBV7-6 and TRBJ1-1, is GAGVSQSPRYKVTKRGQDVALRCDPISGHVSLYWYRQALGQGPEFLTYFNYEAQQDKSGLPNDRFSAERPEGSISTLTIQRTEQRDSAMYRCASSLGTGRDTEAFFGQGTRLTVV.

V gene TRBV5-6 combines with J gene TRBJ2-5, with D possibly being TRBD2 (5 bases). Trimming left V 4 bases short and J 3 bases short, with 19 bases between. Germline CDR1 is SGHDT and CDR2 is YYEEEE. This CDR3 is built from 16 residues. The CDR3 DNA is TGTGCCAGCAGCCCCCGCGGCGGGCCCTCTGAAGAGACCCAGTACTTC. It translates to CASSPRGGPSEETQYF.

This sequence joins TRBV28 and TRBJ2-1, with 10 bases matching TRBD2. J was trimmed by 2 bases and V by 5 bases; bases with no gene match: 15. Germline CDR1 MDHEN, CDR2 SYDVKM. The CDR3 has 19 amino acids. In nucleotides, the CDR3 is TGTGCCAGCAGTAGGGGCCCTAGCGGGAGTCGGGGCACCTACAATGAGCAGTTCTTC. Translation gives CASSRGPSGSRGTYNEQFF.

The chain joins TRBV5-1 to TRBJ2-3; D remains ambiguous. V was pared by 4 bases and J by 3 bases, with 12 bases between. Per germline, CDR1 SGHRS and CDR2 YFSETQ. The CDR3 is made up of 14 amino acids. CDR3 residues: CASSGGFSTDTQYF. The CDR3, as DNA: TGCGCCAGCAGCGGCGGTTTCAGTACAGATACGCAGTATTTT.

The chain is built from TRBV4-1 and TRBJ2-1, with 8 nucleotides matching TRBD2. The germline gives CDR1 MGHRA, CDR2 YSYEKL. Trimming removed 2 bases from V and 3 bases from J; junction bases left unmatched: 3. This CDR3 region has 15 residues. The CDR3 region has the DNA TGCGCCAGCAGCCAAAGGAGCGGGGGCTACAATGAGCAGTTCTTC. Protein product: CASSQRSGGYNEQFF.

V gene TRBV30 combines with J gene TRBJ1-1, with TRBD1 identical over 8 bases. The CDR3 has 14 amino acids. V was pared by 5 bases and J by 1 base, with 6 bases of the junction left unmatched. CDR1 GTSNPN and CDR2 SVGIG come from the germline V gene (reference sequence). CDR3 sequence: CAWDRQGTNTEAFF. Written as DNA, the CDR3 is TGTGCCTGGGATCGACAGGGGACGAACACTGAAGCTTTCTTT.

This chain connects TRBV24-1 to TRBJ1-3; D possibly corresponds to TRBD1 (6 bases). The CDR3 covers 17 residues. In germline, CDR1 is KGHDR, CDR2 SFDVKD. V lost 2 bases to trimming and J lost 0 bases, with 13 bases between them. The CDR3 loop is CATSDSYGTLSGNTIYF. The CDR3 nucleotides read TGTGCCACCAGTGATTCTTACGGGACACTCTCTGGAAACACCATATATTTT.

This rearrangement joins TRBV2 to TRBJ1-2; unclear D gene. The ends were cut back, 5 bases at V and 1 base at J, with 8 bases in the middle. Germline V gene sequence: CDR1 SNHLY, CDR2 FYNNEI. The CDR3 spans 13 residues. The CDR3 reads CASSRGFNYGYTF. The DNA for the CDR3 is TGTGCCAGCAGTCGGGGTTTTAACTATGGCTACACCTTC.

The V call is TRBV30, the J call TRBJ2-7; D is ambiguous. Germline loops: CDR1 GTSNPN, CDR2 SVGIG (reference sequence). V was trimmed by 0 bases and J by 4 bases, leaving 4 bases between them. CDR3 length: 11 residues. CDR3 bases: TGTGCCTGGAGTGTACAGTACGAGCAGTACTTC. Its translation: CAWSVQYEQYF.

The chain carries TRBV18 and TRBJ2-7; 8 positions agree with TRBD1. Germline loops: CDR1 KGHSH, CDR2 LQKENI. V dropped 0 bases and J dropped 3; count of bases not matched to a gene: 4. There are 15 residues in the CDR3. The CDR3 DNA sequence: TGTGCCAGCTCACCACCGGGGACAGGCATCTACGAGCAGTACTTC. Its protein product is CASSPPGTGIYEQYF.

This clone was detected a few times. This chain uses TRBV24-1 with TRBJ2-2, with D possibly being TRBD2 (6 bases). V was trimmed by 5 bases and J by 7 bases, leaving 16 bases between them. The germline V gene has CDR1 KGHDR and CDR2 SFDVKD. The CDR3 totals 15 residues. CDR3: CATSVTTPGVGELFF. The DNA of the CDR3 is TGTGCCACCAGTGTAACTACACCGGGAGTCGGGGAGCTGTTTTTT.

The CDR3: CASSVADAGNTEAFF. The CDR3 DNA reads TGTGCCAGTAGTGTAGCGGACGCGGGGAACACTGAAGCTTTCTTT. The chain recombines TRBV19 with TRBJ1-1; D unclear. Trimming removed 5 bases at V and 1 base at J, with 14 bases between. Germline assignment: CDR1 LNHDA and CDR2 SQIVND (reference sequence). The CDR3 totals 15 residues.

This sequence joins TRBV19 and TRBJ1-4, with TRBD1 matching 9 bases. The CDR3 length is 17 residues. Germline V CDR1 and CDR2: LNHDA, SQIVND (reference sequence). J lost 4 bases, V lost 11 bases, and 17 bases had no gene match. This CDR3 is CACRTPGQGYGNEKLFF. In DNA, the CDR3 is TGTGCCTGCAGGACTCCGGGACAGGGATATGGTAATGAAAAACTGTTTTTT.